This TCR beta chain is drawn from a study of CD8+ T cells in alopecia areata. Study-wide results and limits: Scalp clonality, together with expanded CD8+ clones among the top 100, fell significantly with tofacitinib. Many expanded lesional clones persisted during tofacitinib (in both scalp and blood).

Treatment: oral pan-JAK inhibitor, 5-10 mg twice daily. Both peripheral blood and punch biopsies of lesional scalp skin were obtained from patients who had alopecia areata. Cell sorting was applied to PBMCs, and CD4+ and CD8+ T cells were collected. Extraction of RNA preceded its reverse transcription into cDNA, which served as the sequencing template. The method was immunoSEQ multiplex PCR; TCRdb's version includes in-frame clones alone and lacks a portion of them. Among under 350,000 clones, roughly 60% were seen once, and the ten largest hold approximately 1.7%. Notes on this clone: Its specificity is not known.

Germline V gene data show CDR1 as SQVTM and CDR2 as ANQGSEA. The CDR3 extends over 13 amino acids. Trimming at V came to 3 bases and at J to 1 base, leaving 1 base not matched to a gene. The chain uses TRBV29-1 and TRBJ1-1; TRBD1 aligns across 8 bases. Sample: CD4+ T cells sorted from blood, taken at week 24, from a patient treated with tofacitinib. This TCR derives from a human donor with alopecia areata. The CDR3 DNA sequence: TGCAGCGTTGACGGACAGGGGAACACTGAAGCTTTCTTT. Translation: CSVDGQGNTEAFF.